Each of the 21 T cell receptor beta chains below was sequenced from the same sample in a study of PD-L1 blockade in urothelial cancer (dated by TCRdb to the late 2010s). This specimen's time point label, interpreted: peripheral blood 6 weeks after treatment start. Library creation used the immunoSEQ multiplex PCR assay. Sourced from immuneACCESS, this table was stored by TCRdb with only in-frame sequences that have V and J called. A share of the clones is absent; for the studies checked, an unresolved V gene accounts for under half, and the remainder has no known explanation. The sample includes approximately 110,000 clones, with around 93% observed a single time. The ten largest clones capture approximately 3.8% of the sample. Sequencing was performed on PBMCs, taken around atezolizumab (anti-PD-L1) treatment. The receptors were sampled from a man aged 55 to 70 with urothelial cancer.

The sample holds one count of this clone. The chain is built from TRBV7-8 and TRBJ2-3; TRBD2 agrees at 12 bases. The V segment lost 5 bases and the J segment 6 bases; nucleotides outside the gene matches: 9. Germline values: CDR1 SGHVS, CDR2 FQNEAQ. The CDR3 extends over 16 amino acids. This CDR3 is CASSRGLAGHSDTQYF. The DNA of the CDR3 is TGTGCCAGCAGCAGGGGACTAGCGGGCCACAGTGATACGCAGTATTTT.

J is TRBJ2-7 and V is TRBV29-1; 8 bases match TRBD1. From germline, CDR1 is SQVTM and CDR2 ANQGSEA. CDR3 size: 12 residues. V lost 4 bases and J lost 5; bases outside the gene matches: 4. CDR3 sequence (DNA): TGCAGCGTTGTGGCAGGGGGCAACGAGCAGTACTTC. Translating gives CSVVAGGNEQYF.

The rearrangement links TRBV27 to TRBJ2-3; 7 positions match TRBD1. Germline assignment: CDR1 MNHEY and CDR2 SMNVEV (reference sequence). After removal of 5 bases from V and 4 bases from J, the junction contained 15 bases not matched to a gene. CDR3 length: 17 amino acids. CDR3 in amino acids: CASSLTRQGAWPDTQYF. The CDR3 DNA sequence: TGTGCCAGCAGTCTTACTCGACAGGGAGCCTGGCCAGATACGCAGTATTTT.

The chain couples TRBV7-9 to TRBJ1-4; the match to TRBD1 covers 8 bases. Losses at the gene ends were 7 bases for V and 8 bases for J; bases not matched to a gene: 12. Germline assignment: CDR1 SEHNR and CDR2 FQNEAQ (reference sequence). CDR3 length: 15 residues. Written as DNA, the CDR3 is TGTGCCAGCACCTTGATACAGGGGGAAGGGGAAAAACTGTTTTTT. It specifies CASTLIQGEGEKLFF.

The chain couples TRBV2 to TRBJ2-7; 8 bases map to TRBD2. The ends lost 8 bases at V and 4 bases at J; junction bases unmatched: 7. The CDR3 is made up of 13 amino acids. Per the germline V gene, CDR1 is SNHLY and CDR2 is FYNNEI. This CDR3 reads CASVAGTSYEQYF. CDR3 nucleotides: TGTGCCAGCGTCGCCGGGACTAGTTACGAGCAGTACTTC.

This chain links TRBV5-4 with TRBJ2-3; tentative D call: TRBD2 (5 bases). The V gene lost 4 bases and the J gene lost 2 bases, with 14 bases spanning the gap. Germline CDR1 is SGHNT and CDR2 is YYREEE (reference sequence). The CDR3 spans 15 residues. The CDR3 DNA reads TGTGCCAGCAGCCTTACTAGTCTTCCCACAGATACGCAGTATTTT. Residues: CASSLTSLPTDTQYF. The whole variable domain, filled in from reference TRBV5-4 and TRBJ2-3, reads ETGVTQSPTHLIKTRGQQVTLRCSSQSGHNTVSWYQQALGQGPQFIFQYYREEENGRGNFPPRFSGLQFPNYSSELNVNALELDDSALYLCASSLTSLPTDTQYFGPGTRLTVL.

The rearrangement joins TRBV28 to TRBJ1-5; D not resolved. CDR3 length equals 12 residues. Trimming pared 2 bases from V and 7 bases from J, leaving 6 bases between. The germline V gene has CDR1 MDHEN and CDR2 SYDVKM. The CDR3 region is CASSLQKQPQHF. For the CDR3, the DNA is TGTGCCAGCAGTTTACAGAAACAGCCCCAGCATTTT. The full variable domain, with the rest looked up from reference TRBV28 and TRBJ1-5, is DVKVTQSSRYLVKRTGEKVFLECVQDMDHENMFWYRQDPGLGLRLIYFSYDVKMKEKGDIPEGYSVSREKKERFSLILESASTNQTSMYLCASSLQKQPQHFGDGTRLSIL.

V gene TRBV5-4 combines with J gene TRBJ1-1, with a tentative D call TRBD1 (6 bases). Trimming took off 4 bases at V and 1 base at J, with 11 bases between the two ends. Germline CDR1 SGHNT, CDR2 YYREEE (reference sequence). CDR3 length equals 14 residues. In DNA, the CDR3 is TGTGCCAGCAGCGAGGGACATTCGAACACTGAAGCTTTCTTT. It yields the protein CASSEGHSNTEAFF.

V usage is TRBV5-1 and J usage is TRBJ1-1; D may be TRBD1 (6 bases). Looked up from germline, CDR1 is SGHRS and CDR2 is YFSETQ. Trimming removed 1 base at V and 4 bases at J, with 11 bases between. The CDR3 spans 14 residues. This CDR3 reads CASSLTGYTTEAFF. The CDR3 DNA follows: TGCGCCAGCAGCTTGACAGGGTATACCACTGAAGCTTTCTTT.

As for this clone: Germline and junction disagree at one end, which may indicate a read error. DNA of the CDR3: TGCAGCGCTGAACTCCTGAGGAACAATGAGCAGTTCTTC. Its protein product is CSAELLRNNEQFF. The rearrangement joins TRBV29-1 to TRBJ2-1; D unresolved. The CDR3 extends over 13 amino acids. The germline V gene has CDR1 SQVTM and CDR2 ANQGSEA.

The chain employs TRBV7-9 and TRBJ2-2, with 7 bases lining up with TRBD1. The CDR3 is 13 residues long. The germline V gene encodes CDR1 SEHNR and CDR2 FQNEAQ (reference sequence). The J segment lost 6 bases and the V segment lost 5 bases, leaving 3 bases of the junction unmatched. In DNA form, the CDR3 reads TGTGCCAGCAGCCCGACAGGGCCCGGGGAGCTGTTTTTT. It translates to CASSPTGPGELFF.

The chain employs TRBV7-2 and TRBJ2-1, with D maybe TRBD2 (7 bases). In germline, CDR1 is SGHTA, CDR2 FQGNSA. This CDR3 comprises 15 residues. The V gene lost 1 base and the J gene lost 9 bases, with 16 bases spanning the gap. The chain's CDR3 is CASSLGGGARGEQFF. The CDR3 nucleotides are TGTGCCAGCAGCTTAGGTGGGGGGGCCCGGGGTGAGCAGTTCTTC.

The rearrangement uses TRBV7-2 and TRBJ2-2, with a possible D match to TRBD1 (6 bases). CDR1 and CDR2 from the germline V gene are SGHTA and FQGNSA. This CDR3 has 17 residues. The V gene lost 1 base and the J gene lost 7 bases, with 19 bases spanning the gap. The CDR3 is CASSLEERTAVYGELFF. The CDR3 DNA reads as TGTGCCAGCAGCTTAGAGGAACGGACAGCGGTGTACGGGGAGCTGTTTTTT.

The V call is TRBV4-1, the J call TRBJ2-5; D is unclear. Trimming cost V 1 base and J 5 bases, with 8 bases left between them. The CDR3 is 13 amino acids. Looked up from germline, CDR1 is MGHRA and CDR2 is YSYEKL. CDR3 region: CASSQGLRETQYF. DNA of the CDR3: TGCGCCAGCAGCCAAGGACTTAGGGAGACCCAGTACTTC.

CDR3 region: CASSAGQGAWETQYF. As DNA, the CDR3 is TGTGCCAGCTCGGCGGGACAGGGGGCTTGGGAGACCCAGTACTTC. The chain recombines TRBV11-1 with TRBJ2-5, with 12 bases matching TRBD1. The CDR3 consists of 15 residues. V dropped 8 bases and J dropped 5; count of bases not matched to a gene: 9. Germline-derived CDR1 and CDR2 are SGHAT and FQDESV (reference sequence).

The CDR3 loop is CASSEATTTPYEQYF. CDR3 in DNA: TGTGCCAGCAGTGAGGCGACTACGACGCCCTACGAGCAGTACTTC. The rearrangement joins TRBV28 to TRBJ2-7; D may be TRBD2 (5 bases). V lost 5 bases and J lost 2, with 16 bases in between. The CDR3 is 15 amino acids. CDR1 is MDHEN, CDR2 SYDVKM, per germline.

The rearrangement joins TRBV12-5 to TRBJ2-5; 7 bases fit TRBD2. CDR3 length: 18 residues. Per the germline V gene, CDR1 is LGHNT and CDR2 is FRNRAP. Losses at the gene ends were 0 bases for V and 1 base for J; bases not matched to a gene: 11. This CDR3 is CASGLVLRLGRAQETQYF. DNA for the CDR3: TGTGCTAGTGGTTTGGTACTTAGGTTGGGGAGGGCCCAAGAGACCCAGTACTTC.

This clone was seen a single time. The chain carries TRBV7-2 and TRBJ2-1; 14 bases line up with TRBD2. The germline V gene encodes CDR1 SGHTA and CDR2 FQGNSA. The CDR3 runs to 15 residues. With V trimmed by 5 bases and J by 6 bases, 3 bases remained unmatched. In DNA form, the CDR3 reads TGTGCCAGCAGCCCCGGGACTAGCGGGAGCAATGAGCAGTTCTTC. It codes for CASSPGTSGSNEQFF.

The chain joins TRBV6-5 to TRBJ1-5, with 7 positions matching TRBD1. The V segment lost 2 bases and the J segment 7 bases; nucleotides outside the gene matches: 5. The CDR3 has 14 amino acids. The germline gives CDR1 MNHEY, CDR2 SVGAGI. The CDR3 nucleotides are TGTGCCAGCAGTTACCTTGAGGGGGCCCAGCCCCAGCATTTT. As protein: CASSYLEGAQPQHF.

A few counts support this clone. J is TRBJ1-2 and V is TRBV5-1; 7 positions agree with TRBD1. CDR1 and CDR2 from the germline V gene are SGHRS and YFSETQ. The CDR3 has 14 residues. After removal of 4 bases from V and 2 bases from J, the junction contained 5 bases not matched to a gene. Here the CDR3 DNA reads TGCGCCAGCAGCCCTGGACAGGCGAACTATGGCTACACCTTC. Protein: CASSPGQANYGYTF.

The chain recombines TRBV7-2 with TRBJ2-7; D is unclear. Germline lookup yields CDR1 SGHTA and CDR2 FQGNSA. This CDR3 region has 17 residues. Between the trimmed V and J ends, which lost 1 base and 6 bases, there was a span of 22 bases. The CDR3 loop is CASSLVSARSIFSEQYF. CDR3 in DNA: TGTGCCAGCAGCTTAGTCTCTGCGAGGAGTATCTTTAGCGAGCAGTACTTC.